A single sample gave rise to the 22 T cell receptor beta chains below, sequenced in a study of T-cell memory formation after mild COVID-19. TCRdb re-derived calls from the 5' RACE reads in MiXCR, one entry per CDR3 protein. Seen here are some 130,000 distinct CDR3 sequences, 20% to 25% observed once, and the top ten hold around a quarter. The source material was PBMCs or a T cell subset sorted from them (not recorded which). The receptors here all came from an adult woman who had mild COVID-19 (a few samples of this study predate the infection). Cell type and time point are not known.

This clonotype was observed a few times. The chain uses TRBV9 and TRBJ2-7; 10 positions match TRBD2. Per germline, CDR1 SGDLS and CDR2 YYNGEE. The CDR3 is 15 amino acids. Losses at the gene ends were 3 bases for V and 2 bases for J; bases not matched to a gene: 5. CDR3 amino acids: CASSASGLATYEQYF. DNA of the CDR3: TGTGCCAGCAGCGCGTCGGGACTAGCGACCTACGAGCAGTACTTC.

The sample holds a few counts of this clonotype. V is TRBV5-7 and J is TRBJ2-1; D is unresolved. TRBV5-7 is an ORF for which the function is uncertain. The CDR3 has 12 residues. V was shortened by 2 bases and J by 6 bases, with 6 bases between the two germline ends. The CDR3 loop is CASSFIANEQFF. In nucleotides, the CDR3 is TGTGCCAGCAGCTTTATCGCCAATGAGCAGTTCTTC.

There are a few counts of this clonotype. V usage is TRBV9 and J usage is TRBJ2-1, with D perhaps matching TRBD2 (5 bases). Deletions cut 0 bases from V and 6 bases from J, with 7 bases between. The CDR3 extends over 13 amino acids. Germline loops: CDR1 SGDLS, CDR2 YYNGEE. In DNA, the CDR3 is TGTGCCAGCAGCGTAGGTCTAGCCAATGAGCAGTTCTTC. Its protein is CASSVGLANEQFF.

The chain links TRBV7-6 to TRBJ2-7, with D unclear. The CDR3 contains 15 residues. The germline CDR1 and CDR2 sequences are SGHVS and FNYEAQ. V lost 5 bases, J lost 10 bases, and 24 bases lay in between. The CDR3 DNA sequence: TGTGCCAGCAGCCCAGTCATCGGGCTAGGTGCGAGCCAGTACTTC. Translating gives CASSPVIGLGASQYF.

The V gene is TRBV12-3 or TRBV12-4, the J gene TRBJ1-2, with 7 positions matching TRBD1. The V and J ends lost 6 bases and 3 bases, in that order; junction bases with no gene match: 4. The CDR3 is 13 residues long. For the CDR3, the DNA is TGTGCCAGCAGACCTCAGGGGGACTATGGCTACACCTTC. Translated, it gives CASRPQGDYGYTF.

V gene TRBV7-9 combines with J gene TRBJ1-5; D is perhaps TRBD1 (5 bases). V shed 7 bases and J shed 4 bases, with 11 bases lying between them. Germline V gene lookup returns CDR1 SEHNR and CDR2 FQNEAQ (reference sequence). This CDR3 contains 13 residues. The CDR3 loop is CASTGGVNQPQHF. CDR3 DNA sequence: TGTGCCAGCACCGGGGGGGTAAATCAGCCCCAGCATTTT.

The gene calls are TRBV3-1 and TRBJ1-1; 10 bases are shared with TRBD1. With V trimmed by 0 bases and J by 3 bases, 4 bases remained unmatched. The CDR3 loop spans 16 amino acids. Germline CDR1 LGHDT, CDR2 YNNKEL (reference sequence). The CDR3 protein is CASSQETGGWYTEAFF. The CDR3 bases are TGTGCCAGCAGCCAAGAGACAGGGGGCTGGTACACTGAAGCTTTCTTT.

The chain uses TRBV3-1 and TRBJ2-3; D call uncertain. The CDR3 contains 16 residues. V dropped 0 bases and J dropped 2 bases, with 12 bases sitting between them. The germline gives CDR1 LGHDT, CDR2 YNNKEL (reference sequence). The CDR3 region is CASSQDHGGFTDTQYF. The DNA for the CDR3 is TGTGCCAGCAGCCAAGATCACGGCGGATTCACAGATACGCAGTATTTT.

The CDR3 here is CASGLDRLNTEAFF. CDR3 in DNA: TGTGCCAGCGGGCTAGACAGGCTGAACACTGAAGCTTTCTTT. This chain connects TRBV28 to TRBJ1-1, with a weak D call TRBD1 (6 bases). Trimming shortened V by 8 bases and J by 0 bases, and 13 bases separated the two germline ends. This CDR3 is 14 amino acids long. The V gene's germline CDR1 is MDHEN and CDR2 SYDVKM.

The chain carries TRBV5-1 and TRBJ2-2; D unclear. CDR1 and CDR2 from the germline V gene are SGHRS and YFSETQ. The CDR3 covers 19 residues. Trimming took off 0 bases at V and 2 bases at J, with 20 bases between the two ends. The CDR3 is CASSLAVRPPVQNTGELFF. The DNA for the CDR3 is TGCGCCAGCAGCTTGGCCGTCAGACCCCCAGTCCAAAACACCGGGGAGCTGTTTTTT.

The chain uses TRBV4-1 and TRBJ2-3; D is undetermined. The CDR3 has 16 residues. V was shortened by 0 bases and J by 3 bases, with 13 bases between the two germline ends. Germline-derived CDR1 and CDR2 are MGHRA and YSYEKL. Written as DNA, the CDR3 is TGCGCCAGCAGCCAAGATCTTTCCTGGGGAACAGATACGCAGTATTTT. Its translation: CASSQDLSWGTDTQYF.

The chain employs TRBV5-1 and TRBJ1-1; TRBD1 aligns across 8 bases. The trim removed 2 bases at V and 6 bases at J, leaving 15 bases unmatched. This CDR3 contains 17 residues. Germline V lookup: CDR1 SGHRS, CDR2 YFSETQ. CDR3 coding DNA: TGCGCCAGCAGCTTAACTCCATCACAGGGGGGTGAGGCTGAAGCTTTCTTT. Encoded protein: CASSLTPSQGGEAEAFF.

The chain is built from TRBV12-3 or TRBV12-4 and TRBJ2-7; no clear D. V lost 8 bases and J lost 2, with 16 bases in between. CDR3 size: 14 residues. The CDR3 DNA is TGTGCCAGCTGCCCCGAGTCTTACACCTACGAGCAGTACTTC. This sequence encodes CASCPESYTYEQYF.

This clonotype turned up a few times. DNA of the CDR3: TGCGCCAGCAGCCAAGTAGGGAATCAGCCCCAGCATTTT. The encoded protein is CASSQVGNQPQHF. This chain joins TRBV4-1 and TRBJ1-5, with D uncertain. V shed 1 base and J shed 4 bases, with 5 bases lying between them. The germline gives CDR1 MGHRA, CDR2 YSYEKL. The CDR3 totals 13 residues.

This clonotype came up a few times. The genes are TRBV6-5 and TRBJ2-1, with 7 bases matching TRBD2. Trimming took 8 bases from V and 10 from J; bases not matched to a gene: 8. This CDR3 is 12 amino acids long. In germline, CDR1 is MNHEY, CDR2 SVGAGI. The CDR3 region is CASARGGSEQFF. The CDR3 coding sequence is TGTGCCAGCGCGAGGGGCGGGAGCGAGCAGTTCTTC.

This clonotype was found a few times. One junction end disagrees with the germline gene, perhaps due to a read error. This sequence joins TRBV7-9 and TRBJ2-7; the match to TRBD2 covers 13 bases. Germline V gene lookup returns CDR1 SEHNR and CDR2 FQNEAQ (reference sequence). The CDR3 contains 18 residues. CDR3 nucleotide sequence: TGTGCCATCCCGCGGGTGACTAGCGGGAGGCCCGACTCCTTCGAGCAGTACTTC. It is translated as CAIPRVTSGRPDSFEQYF.

This chain connects TRBV6-2 or TRBV6-3 to TRBJ2-5; D call uncertain. Trimming shortened V by 4 bases and J by 5 bases, and 8 bases separated the two germline ends. The germline V gene encodes CDR1 MNHEY and CDR2 SVGEGT. The CDR3 sequence is 12 residues long. CDR3 in DNA: TGTGCCAGCAGTTGGGGATGGGAGACCCAGTACTTC. This sequence encodes CASSWGWETQYF.

This clonotype appeared a few times. The chain recombines TRBV6-2 or TRBV6-3 with TRBJ2-1, with D possibly being TRBD2 (5 bases). Germline V lookup: CDR1 MNHEY, CDR2 SVGEGT. V was trimmed by 6 bases and J by 7 bases, leaving 13 bases between them. There are 13 residues in the CDR3. The chain's CDR3 is CASRFGERNEQFF. CDR3 bases: TGTGCCAGCAGATTCGGGGAGCGGAATGAGCAGTTCTTC.

The J gene is TRBJ1-6, the V gene TRBV7-9; 8 nucleotides agree with TRBD1. The V segment lost 4 bases and the J segment 14 bases; nucleotides outside the gene matches: 13. Germline CDR1 SEHNR, CDR2 FQNEAQ (reference sequence). The CDR3 length is 15 residues. CDR3 sequence (DNA): TGTGCCAGCAGCTGGTCAGGGACAGGCCCTATATCCCTCCACTTT. It encodes CASSWSGTGPISLHF.

The chain combines TRBV2 with TRBJ1-2; 7 bases match TRBD1. CDR3 length: 15 amino acids. After removal of 5 bases from V and 2 bases from J, the junction contained 8 bases not matched to a gene. Per the germline V gene, CDR1 is SNHLY and CDR2 is FYNNEI. CDR3 sequence (DNA): TGTGCCAGCAGTAGTGGGGGACAGATAAACTATGGCTACACCTTC. The encoded protein is CASSSGGQINYGYTF.

The V call is TRBV4-1, the J call TRBJ1-4; 8 nucleotides align to TRBD1. Germline V lookup: CDR1 MGHRA, CDR2 YSYEKL. Germline trimming cut 5 bases from V and 8 bases from J; bases unmatched to any gene: 7. This CDR3 region has 14 residues. CDR3 DNA sequence: TGCGCCAGCAGCGCCGGACAGGGCCTCGAAAAACTGTTTTTT. Translated: CASSAGQGLEKLFF.

V usage is TRBV7-8 and J usage is TRBJ2-3, with 7 nucleotides matching TRBD2. Germline V lookup: CDR1 SGHVS, CDR2 FQNEAQ. V lost 1 base, J lost 6 bases, and 7 bases stayed unmatched. The CDR3 consists of 15 residues. The CDR3 DNA reads TGTGCCAGCAGCTTAGGGCCCCGGGGGGACGATACGCAGTATTTT. It codes for CASSLGPRGDDTQYF.